This T cell receptor (beta chain) was recorded in a study of blood T cells in healthy people across ages. Primed by a sample-barcoded 5' primer and a J-beta primer mix, a second PCR proceeded for 7 to 11 cycles. Every sample produced at least 2.5 million CDR3-containing paired-end reads. TCRdb analysed the 5' RACE reads with MiXCR anew, one entry per CDR3 protein. The repertoire includes roughly 650,000 distinct CDR3 sequences, roughly 30% of them detected once, and 15% to 19% sits in the top ten. Germline V lookup: CDR1 MNHNY, CDR2 SVGAGI (reference sequence). The CDR3 has 15 residues. The trim removed 7 bases at V and 0 bases at J, leaving 4 bases unmatched. This clonotype was observed at least ten times. Each sample gave at least 6 million isolated PBMCs. Every sample gave at least 5 micrograms of total RNA when it was extracted.

The source material was blood. The sequence was collected from a woman of 80 years or more in good health. This sequence joins TRBV6-6 and TRBJ2-1; 9 positions match TRBD2. The CDR3 DNA sequence: TGTGCCAGCAATCTAGCGGGGAGCTCCTACAATGAGCAGTTCTTC. Translating it yields CASNLAGSSYNEQFF.